These 7 T cell receptor beta chains share one sample of origin, sequenced in a study of cytomegalovirus exposure and HLA in healthy donors. The PCR ran on 60 Vbeta and 13 Jbeta primers. Repertoires were generated with immunoSEQ multiplex PCR, while TCRdb's copy carries only in-frame clones and drops some. The table has 190,000 or so clones, roughly 87% seen once; the top ten hold 1.6%. The sequenced material came from PBMCs. The receptor source for this set is a man aged 45 to 65 in good health and CMV-seronegative.

The CDR3 reads CASSYRTSGQETQYF. The CDR3 DNA is TGTGCCAGCAGTTATAGGACTAGCGGGCAAGAGACCCAGTACTTC. The rearrangement joins TRBV28 to TRBJ2-5; TRBD2 matches at 11 bases. Losses at the gene ends were 4 bases for V and 2 bases for J; bases not matched to a gene: 3. CDR1 and CDR2 from the germline V gene are MDHEN and SYDVKM. The CDR3 spans 15 residues. Full variable domain (rest looked up from reference TRBV28 and TRBJ2-5): DVKVTQSSRYLVKRTGEKVFLECVQDMDHENMFWYRQDPGLGLRLIYFSYDVKMKEKGDIPEGYSVSREKKERFSLILESASTNQTSMYLCASSYRTSGQETQYFGPGTRLLVL.

Notes on this clone: Other DNA sequences in the same sample also yield this CDR3. This chain uses TRBV6-6 with TRBJ2-1; D may be TRBD2 (7 bases). CDR1 is MNHNY and CDR2 is SVGAGI in the germline V gene (reference sequence). The length of the CDR3 is 14 residues. The ends were cut back, 0 bases at V and 7 bases at J, with 10 bases in the middle. This chain's CDR3 is CASSYSRGGNEQFF. CDR3 DNA sequence: TGTGCCAGCAGTTACTCAAGGGGGGGGAATGAGCAGTTCTTC.

This rearrangement joins TRBV2 to TRBJ1-2; D is uncertain. The CDR3 covers 12 residues. Germline V gene sequence: CDR1 SNHLY, CDR2 FYNNEI. The V end lost 10 bases, the J end lost 8 bases, and 17 bases lay between the germline ends. Written as DNA, the CDR3 is TGTGCCACCTCGAGGGCCTCCGGAGGCTACACCTTC. Amino acid sequence: CATSRASGGYTF.

Only a few counts were recorded for this clone. V usage is TRBV27 and J usage is TRBJ2-5, with TRBD2 matching over 10 bases. Germline values: CDR1 MNHEY, CDR2 SMNVEV (reference sequence). Trimming cost V 8 bases and J 2 bases; bases outside gene matches: 8. The CDR3 sequence is 15 residues long. The CDR3 sequence is CASVQRGGTQETQYF. The CDR3 DNA sequence: TGTGCCAGCGTACAGCGGGGGGGGACTCAAGAGACCCAGTACTTC.

This clone has a single count. The chain has TRBV6-5 and TRBJ2-3; 14 bases fit TRBD2. V trimming: 4 bases; J trimming: 4 bases; junction bases outside the gene matches: 4. This CDR3 comprises 16 residues. In germline, CDR1 is MNHEY, CDR2 SVGAGI. The CDR3 nucleotides read TGTGCCAGCAGTTCGACTAGCGGGGGGGCCGCAGATACGCAGTATTTT. Translating gives CASSSTSGGAADTQYF.

This chain links TRBV6-5 with TRBJ1-2, with D tentatively TRBD1 (6 bases). Germline CDR1 is MNHEY and CDR2 is SVGAGI. CDR3 length: 15 amino acids. Deletions cut 5 bases from V and 5 bases from J, with 18 bases between. DNA for the CDR3: TGTGCCAGCAGTGCCGGGGGGCAGGGTCAATATGGCTACACCTTC. This gives the protein CASSAGGQGQYGYTF.

This clone turned up a few times. This chain uses TRBV23-1 with TRBJ1-5, with 8 positions matching TRBD1. TRBV23-1 is placed among ORFs of uncertain function. V lost 10 bases, J lost 5 bases, and 13 bases stayed unmatched. CDR3 length: 15 amino acids. Here the CDR3 DNA reads TGCGCCACCGTACCTCAACAGGGGGTATATCAGCCCCAGCATTTT. Amino acid sequence: CATVPQQGVYQPQHF.